This T cell receptor beta chain is from a study of blood T cell repertoires in COVID-19. Original handling: The authors estimated nucleated cell counts from reference gene primer amplification. Assay used: immunoSEQ multiplex PCR; TCRdb lists only in-frame clones, some missing. V and J calls and clone size are given by that table; D and trimming were obtained from the DNA. In the table there are 120,000 to 150,000 clones, roughly 90% of which are singletons. Germline CDR1 and CDR2: SGHAT and FQNNGV. Between the trimmed V and J ends, which lost 0 bases and 3 bases, there was a span of 6 bases. The CDR3 runs 14 residues. This clone was counted between two and nine times.

Sequencing was carried out using peripheral blood. The source is a woman aged 50 to 60 with acute or convalescent COVID-19. The genes are TRBV11-2 and TRBJ1-5; no clear D. The CDR3 DNA sequence: TGTGCCAGCAGCTTAGAGAGGAACAATCAGCCCCAGCATTTT. This translates into CASSLERNNQPQHF.